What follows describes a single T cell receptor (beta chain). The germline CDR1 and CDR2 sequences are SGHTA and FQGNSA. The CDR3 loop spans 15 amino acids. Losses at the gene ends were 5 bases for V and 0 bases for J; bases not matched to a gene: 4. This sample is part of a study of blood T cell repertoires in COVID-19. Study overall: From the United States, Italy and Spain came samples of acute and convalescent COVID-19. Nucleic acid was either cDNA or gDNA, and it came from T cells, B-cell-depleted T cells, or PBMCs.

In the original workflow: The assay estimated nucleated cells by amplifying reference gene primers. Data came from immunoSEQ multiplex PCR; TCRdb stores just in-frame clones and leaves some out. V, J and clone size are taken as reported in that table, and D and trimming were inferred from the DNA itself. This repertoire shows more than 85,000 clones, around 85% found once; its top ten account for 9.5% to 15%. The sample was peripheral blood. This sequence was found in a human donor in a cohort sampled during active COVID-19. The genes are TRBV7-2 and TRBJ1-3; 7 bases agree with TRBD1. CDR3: CASSQRQGSGNTIYF. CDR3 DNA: TGTGCCAGCAGCCAGCGACAGGGCTCTGGAAACACCATATATTTT.